The next 29 T cell receptor beta chains were all read from a single sample in a study of blood T cell repertoires in COVID-19. Method: immunoSEQ multiplex PCR; TCRdb's copy keeps in-frame clones and lacks some. The sample lists under 250,000 clones, about 80% seen once, with approximately 4.4% in the top ten. The material sequenced was peripheral blood. All receptors derive from a man in his fifties with active or convalescent COVID-19.

CDR3 protein: CASSEGAGEAFF. The CDR3 nucleotides read TGTGCCAGCAGCGAGGGGGCAGGGGAAGCTTTCTTT. V usage is TRBV9 and J usage is TRBJ1-1; 7 bases match TRBD1. Germline assignment: CDR1 SGDLS and CDR2 YYNGEE. The CDR3 totals 12 residues. V was clipped by 3 bases and J by 8 bases; unmatched bases: 4. Filled out from reference TRBV9 and TRBJ1-1, the complete variable domain reads DSGVTQTPKHLITATGQRVTLRCSPRSGDLSVYWYQQSLDQGLQFLIQYYNGEERAKGNILERFSAQQFPDLHSELNLSSLELGDSALYFCASSEGAGEAFFGQGTRLTVV.

V gene TRBV9 combines with J gene TRBJ2-7; the match to TRBD2 covers 8 bases. The CDR3 is made up of 13 amino acids. Trimming cost V 3 bases and J 6 bases; bases outside gene matches: 5. The germline V gene has CDR1 SGDLS and CDR2 YYNGEE. The CDR3 reads CASSGGTSSEQYF. Written as DNA, the CDR3 is TGTGCCAGCAGCGGCGGGACTAGTTCCGAGCAGTACTTC.

This sequence joins TRBV7-6 and TRBJ2-3; 8 positions match TRBD2. This CDR3 spans 15 amino acids. With 3 bases clipped from V and 2 bases from J, the junction kept 4 bases outside the gene matches. CDR1 and CDR2 from the germline V gene are SGHVS and FNYEAQ. The CDR3 sequence is CASSFGGGFTDTQYF. The CDR3, as DNA: TGTGCCAGCAGCTTCGGCGGGGGGTTCACAGATACGCAGTATTTT.

The CDR3 spells CASSIGGLITDTQYF. DNA of the CDR3: TGTGCCAGTAGTATTGGGGGACTTATCACAGATACGCAGTATTTT. The gene calls are TRBV19 and TRBJ2-3, with D tentatively TRBD2 (6 bases). The CDR3 consists of 15 residues. V shed 3 bases and J shed 2 bases, with 12 bases lying between them. Germline CDR1 and CDR2: LNHDA and SQIVND (reference sequence).

The rearrangement joins TRBV7-2 to TRBJ1-1, with TRBD1 as a possible D gene (5 bases). Trimming removed 1 base from V and 0 bases from J, with 15 bases in between. Germline loops: CDR1 SGHTA, CDR2 FQGNSA. This CDR3 contains 17 residues. For the CDR3, the DNA is TGTGCCAGCAGCTTAGTGTCGGGACTAGTGATGAACACTGAAGCTTTCTTT. Its protein product is CASSLVSGLVMNTEAFF.

This chain links TRBV28 with TRBJ2-1, with 8 bases fitting TRBD2. From germline, CDR1 is MDHEN and CDR2 SYDVKM. J gave up 7 bases and V 3 bases, and 5 bases lay outside the gene matches. The CDR3 is made up of 14 amino acids. The DNA for the CDR3 is TGTGCCAGCAGTTTTAGCGGGGACGGAAATGAGCAGTTCTTC. Its protein is CASSFSGDGNEQFF. The variable domain in full, completed from reference TRBV28 and TRBJ2-1, reads DVKVTQSSRYLVKRTGEKVFLECVQDMDHENMFWYRQDPGLGLRLIYFSYDVKMKEKGDIPEGYSVSREKKERFSLILESASTNQTSMYLCASSFSGDGNEQFFGPGTRLTVL.

The rearrangement links TRBV2 to TRBJ1-1; possibly TRBD1 for D (6 bases). The CDR3 extends over 14 amino acids. V was shortened by 7 bases and J by 4 bases, with 16 bases between the two germline ends. Germline values: CDR1 SNHLY, CDR2 FYNNEI. The CDR3 protein is CASNRRGSFTEAFF. In DNA form, the CDR3 reads TGTGCCAGCAATCGAAGGGGGAGTTTCACTGAAGCTTTCTTT.

The chain has TRBV25-1 and TRBJ1-2, with 9 bases aligning to TRBD1. The germline V gene encodes CDR1 MGHDK and CDR2 SYGVNS. The CDR3 spans 17 residues. The V segment lost 5 bases and the J segment 3 bases; nucleotides outside the gene matches: 13. This CDR3 reads CASSHHIRTGEDYGYTF. CDR3 DNA: TGTGCCAGCAGTCACCATATCAGGACAGGGGAGGACTATGGCTACACCTTC.

CDR3 coding DNA: TGTGCCAGCAGTCTCCAGGCTGAAGCTTTCTTT. It yields the protein CASSLQAEAFF. This sequence joins TRBV12-3 or TRBV12-4 and TRBJ1-1; D gene uncertain. Between the trimmed V and J ends, which lost 5 bases and 6 bases, there was a span of 7 bases. The CDR3 has 11 residues.

The chain recombines TRBV18 with TRBJ1-4; maybe TRBD1 (6 bases). Germline CDR1 KGHSH, CDR2 LQKENI. Trimming took off 3 bases at V and 7 bases at J, with 12 bases between the two ends. The CDR3 is made up of 14 amino acids. The CDR3 sequence is CASSPRGWLEKLFF. The CDR3 DNA sequence: TGTGCCAGCTCACCGAGGGGGTGGCTTGAAAAACTGTTTTTT.

This chain joins TRBV28 and TRBJ1-2, with D possibly being TRBD1 (5 bases). CDR1 is MDHEN and CDR2 is SYDVKM in the germline V gene. V was pared by 3 bases and J by 5 bases, with 10 bases between. There are 13 residues in the CDR3. CDR3 nucleotide sequence: TGTGCCAGCAGTTTGGGGGGGACGTATGGCTACACCTTC. Its translation is CASSLGGTYGYTF.

The CDR3 protein is CAWDRTANTEAFF. The DNA of the CDR3 is TGTGCCTGGGATAGGACAGCGAACACTGAAGCTTTCTTT. V gene TRBV30 combines with J gene TRBJ1-1, with D tentatively TRBD1 (6 bases). V lost 5 bases and J lost 1, with 11 bases in between. This CDR3 has 13 amino acids. The germline V gene encodes CDR1 GTSNPN and CDR2 SVGIG (reference sequence).

The chain recombines TRBV4-2 with TRBJ2-7; a weak D match, TRBD2 (5 bases). The CDR3 spans 16 residues. Per the germline V gene, CDR1 is LGHNA and CDR2 is YNFKEQ. V lost 0 bases and J lost 5, with 17 bases in between. The CDR3 spells CASSQEKTLAGDEQYF. The CDR3 DNA sequence: TGTGCCAGCAGCCAAGAAAAAACTCTGGCGGGTGACGAGCAGTACTTC.

This clone was seen a few times. This chain joins TRBV5-4 and TRBJ2-3, with TRBD1 identical over 8 bases. With 1 base clipped from V and 4 bases from J, the junction kept 8 bases outside the gene matches. CDR1 SGHNT and CDR2 YYREEE come from the germline V gene (reference sequence). This CDR3 has 16 residues. The CDR3 DNA reads TGTGCCAGCAGCTTGTACAGGGGGGCGGAGGCAGATACGCAGTATTTT. Translation gives CASSLYRGAEADTQYF.

In this sample, this clone turned up many times. Other DNA sequences in this specimen translate into the identical CDR3. The rearrangement joins TRBV30 to TRBJ1-3; TRBD1 might be the D (5 bases). The CDR3 length is 15 residues. Per germline, CDR1 GTSNPN and CDR2 SVGIG (reference sequence). Trimming shortened V by 2 bases and J by 0 bases, and 11 bases separated the two germline ends. This chain's CDR3 is CAWSRDSGSGNTIYF. CDR3 bases: TGTGCCTGGAGTCGGGACTCTGGCTCTGGAAACACCATATATTTT.

The table lists this clone with a few counts. V usage is TRBV2 and J usage is TRBJ2-5; tentatively, D is TRBD1 (6 bases). V lost 8 bases to trimming and J lost 5 bases, with 18 bases between them. The germline gives CDR1 SNHLY, CDR2 FYNNEI. The CDR3 spans 14 residues. In DNA, the CDR3 is TGTGCCAGCCGCCAACAGGGATCTAGTGAGACCCAGTACTTC. Residues: CASRQQGSSETQYF.

The chain carries TRBV6-5 and TRBJ1-1; D is ambiguous. Germline V gene data show CDR1 as MNHEY and CDR2 as SVGAGI. Trimming removed 7 bases from V and 5 bases from J, with 17 bases in between. This CDR3 is 14 amino acids long. The CDR3 loop reads CASKSASRQTEAFF. The CDR3 DNA sequence: TGTGCCAGCAAGTCAGCCTCTAGGCAAACTGAAGCTTTCTTT.

This clone was observed a single time. This chain's CDR3 is CASSLARTGNNQPQHF. The DNA of the CDR3 is TGTGCCAGCAGCTTAGCTAGGACAGGGAATAATCAGCCCCAGCATTTT. This rearrangement joins TRBV7-8 to TRBJ1-5; TRBD1 matches at 8 bases. This CDR3 contains 16 residues. V dropped 0 bases and J dropped 4; count of bases not matched to a gene: 5. Per germline, CDR1 SGHVS and CDR2 FQNEAQ.

This sequence joins TRBV9 and TRBJ2-3; 8 bases fit TRBD1. Trimming at V came to 4 bases and at J to 3 bases, leaving 4 bases not matched to a gene. CDR3 length: 14 residues. CDR1 SGDLS and CDR2 YYNGEE come from the germline V gene. The CDR3 DNA reads as TGTGCCAGCAGCCCGACAGGGGCGACAGATACGCAGTATTTT. Protein sequence: CASSPTGATDTQYF.

This chain links TRBV19 with TRBJ1-2; no clear D. Trimming removed 1 base at V and 7 bases at J, with 10 bases between. Germline V gives CDR1 LNHDA, CDR2 SQIVND (reference sequence). This CDR3 region has 13 residues. The CDR3 loop is CASSIVGSSGYTF. The CDR3 DNA is TGTGCCAGTAGTATAGTAGGGAGCTCTGGCTACACCTTC.

In its sample, this clone was seen once. The V call is TRBV6-5, the J call TRBJ2-7; the match to TRBD1 covers 7 bases. The V gene end was trimmed by 6 bases and the J gene end by 7 bases; junction bases not matched to a gene: 9. The germline V gene encodes CDR1 MNHEY and CDR2 SVGAGI. CDR3 length equals 13 residues. CDR3 in amino acids: CASRQTGDREQYF. CDR3 in DNA: TGTGCCAGCAGACAAACAGGGGACCGGGAGCAGTACTTC.

This clone was counted once. J is TRBJ2-1 and V is TRBV19; 10 bases match TRBD2. J lost 2 bases, V lost 5 bases, and 0 bases had no gene match. There are 14 residues in the CDR3. Germline V gene sequence: CDR1 LNHDA, CDR2 SQIVND (reference sequence). For the CDR3, the DNA is TGTGCCAGTAGTCTAGCGGGGGCCTACAATGAGCAGTTCTTC. This codes for CASSLAGAYNEQFF.

The chain combines TRBV15 with TRBJ2-6; no reliable D call. CDR1 is LNHNV, CDR2 YYDKDF, per germline (reference sequence). This CDR3 comprises 15 residues. The V end lost 4 bases, the J end lost 2 bases, and 9 bases lay between the germline ends. The CDR3 DNA reads as TGTGCCACCAGCATCCTTCTCCCTGGGGCCAACGTCCTGACTTTC. This sequence encodes CATSILLPGANVLTF.

The chain carries TRBV30 and TRBJ1-5; possibly TRBD1 for D (5 bases). Germline-derived CDR1 and CDR2 are GTSNPN and SVGIG (reference sequence). With 3 bases removed from V and 7 bases from J, the gap between germline ends came to 19 bases. The CDR3 extends over 15 amino acids. The CDR3 DNA reads as TGTGCCTGGAGATCGGGGAGGGGCCCAAGCCAGCCCCAGCATTTT. Translated, it gives CAWRSGRGPSQPQHF.

This clone was observed a few times. This chain uses TRBV6-1 with TRBJ2-3; 8 nucleotides line up with TRBD2. V shed 1 base and J 4 bases; nucleotides not matched to a gene: 4. This CDR3 is built from 15 residues. Germline CDR1 and CDR2: MNHNS and SASEGT. DNA for the CDR3: TGTGCCAGCAGTGAAGAGGACGGGGGGGCAGATACGCAGTATTTT. Protein product: CASSEEDGGADTQYF.

The rearrangement joins TRBV5-1 to TRBJ2-3, with a possible D match to TRBD2 (5 bases). This CDR3 contains 16 residues. Trimming left V 0 bases short and J 0 bases short, with 11 bases between. Looked up from germline, CDR1 is SGHRS and CDR2 is YFSETQ. The CDR3: CASSLVEGDSTDTQYF. As DNA, the CDR3 is TGCGCCAGCAGCTTGGTTGAGGGAGATAGCACAGATACGCAGTATTTT.

This chain connects TRBV7-9 to TRBJ2-5; maybe TRBD1 (6 bases). Trimming left V 5 bases short and J 2 bases short, with 15 bases between. Germline V gene data show CDR1 as SEHNR and CDR2 as FQNEAQ (reference sequence). This CDR3 has 15 residues. CDR3 protein: CASSRLTGVQETQYF. The CDR3, as DNA: TGTGCCAGCAGCAGGTTGACAGGAGTTCAAGAGACCCAGTACTTC.

This clone was seen a single time. The chain joins TRBV10-3 to TRBJ2-2; D gene uncertain. Trimming pared 3 bases from V and 0 bases from J, leaving 8 bases between. The CDR3 spans 15 residues. In germline, CDR1 is ENHRY, CDR2 SYGVKD. The CDR3 loop is CAISDGQTNTGELFF. In DNA form, the CDR3 reads TGTGCCATCAGTGATGGGCAGACGAACACCGGGGAGCTGTTTTTT.

For the CDR3, the DNA is TGCGCCAGCAGCCAAGGGCCCAGCAATCAGCCCCAGCATTTT. Translation gives CASSQGPSNQPQHF. V gene TRBV4-1 combines with J gene TRBJ1-5; D unclear. The germline CDR1 and CDR2 sequences are MGHRA and YSYEKL. V dropped 1 base and J dropped 1 base, with 5 bases sitting between them. The CDR3 runs 14 residues.